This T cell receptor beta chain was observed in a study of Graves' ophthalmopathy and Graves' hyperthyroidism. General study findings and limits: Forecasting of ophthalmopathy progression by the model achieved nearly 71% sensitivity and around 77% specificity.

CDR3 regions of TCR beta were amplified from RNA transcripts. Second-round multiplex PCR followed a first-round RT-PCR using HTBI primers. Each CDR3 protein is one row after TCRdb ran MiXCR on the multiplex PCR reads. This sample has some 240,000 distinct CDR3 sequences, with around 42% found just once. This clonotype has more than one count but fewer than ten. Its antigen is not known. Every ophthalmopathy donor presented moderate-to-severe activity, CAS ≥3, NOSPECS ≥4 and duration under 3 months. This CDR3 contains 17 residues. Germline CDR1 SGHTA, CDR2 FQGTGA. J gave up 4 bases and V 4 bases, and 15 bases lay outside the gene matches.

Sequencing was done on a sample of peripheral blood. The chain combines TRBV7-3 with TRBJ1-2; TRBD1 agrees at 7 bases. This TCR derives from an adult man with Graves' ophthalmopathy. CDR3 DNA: TGTGCCAGCAGCTACTACCTAGGCGGTAACAGGGGCTATGGCTACACCTTC. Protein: CASSYYLGGNRGYGYTF.